Detailed here is one TCR beta chain. The target antigen is unknown. Sequencing was performed with immunoSEQ multiplex PCR; in TCRdb, only in-frame clones are kept and a portion is missing. The sample has 65,000 to 90,000 clones, roughly 79% seen once. CDR1 is SGHRS, CDR2 YFSETQ, per germline. V lost 4 bases, J lost 1 base, and 14 bases lay in between. The CDR3 length is 15 residues. This sample was included in a study of vaccination effects on CD4 cells after COVID-19. Notes on the study in general: Marked contraction was observed in infection-induced and vaccine-induced clones late after vaccination. Nearly all vaccine-induced clones in healthy recipients recognized only SARS-CoV-2.

Sequencing followed a ViraFEST assay step that expanded antigen-specific CD4+ T cells with viral peptide pools. With roughly nine days of culture completed, CD4+ T cells were isolated. Vaccine recipients had no previous SARS-CoV-2 infection; their nucleocapsid antibodies were negative. Wells containing a few million PBMC each were cultured with approximately 9.7 IU/ml IL-2 and around 10 ug/ml peptides. On days 3 and 7, fresh IL-2 medium replaced half the medium. Source: CD4+ T cells from PBMCs cultured with SARS-CoV-2 spike peptides, taken before COVID-19 vaccination. The receptor was isolated from a human donor who received a COVID-19 vaccine. The chain has TRBV5-1 and TRBJ1-1; no reliable D call. The CDR3, as DNA: TGCGCCAGCAGCCCGGACGGTCGGGGGAACACTGAAGCTTTCTTT. It yields the protein CASSPDGRGNTEAFF.